This T cell receptor (beta chain) was recovered during a study of liver allograft versus peripheral blood T cells. Study-wide background: Repertoires from peripheral blood of liver transplant recipients were compared with those inside their transplanted livers.

Whole-study findings and limits: There were reportedly differences between T cell receptor repertoires inside liver allografts and those in peripheral blood.

TCRdb passed the reads through MiXCR, listing each CDR3 protein once. The sample holds over 7,000 distinct CDR3 sequences; approximately 17% are singletons and the top ten take approximately 4.5%. About this clonotype itself: The target antigen is unknown. A read error may be the cause here, since a much bigger clone is one base away.

The sequence was obtained from a human patient who had a liver transplant. Some of these T cells may belong to the graft donor.

CDR3 region: CATSEVGQGFYNEQFF. The DNA for the CDR3 is TGTGCCACCAGTGAGGTCGGACAGGGCTTCTACAATGAGCAGTTCTTC. This chain joins TRBV24-1 and TRBJ2-1; 8 bases are shared with TRBD1. This CDR3 region has 16 residues. Germline V gives CDR1 KGHDR, CDR2 SFDVKD. Losses at the gene ends were 4 bases for V and 3 bases for J; bases not matched to a gene: 7.